This TCR beta chain derives from a study of tumor and adjacent non-tumor tissue in lung cancer. Comments on this clonotype: One junction end does not reproduce the germline sequence, and a read error may be involved.

Three rounds of nested PCR, following a modified ARM-PCR protocol, produced the TCRbeta library. TCRdb re-called the multiplex PCR reads with MiXCR, one entry per CDR3 protein. This table holds about 75,000 distinct CDR3 sequences, about two thirds found once. RNA was extracted from bulk tissue without any cell sorting. More than 3 cm separated this lung sample from the edge of the tumor. CDR1 and CDR2 (germline): SGHAT, FQNNGV. This CDR3 contains 14 residues. The TCR comes from a woman aged 45-65 years with non-small cell lung cancer. Material for sequencing was distant non-tumor lung tissue. The chain recombines TRBV11-2 with TRBJ1-4; D gene ambiguous. The CDR3 region has the DNA TGTGCCAGCAGCTTAGTAATGGCTAATCAAAAACTGTTCTTT. It encodes CASSLVMANQKLFF.